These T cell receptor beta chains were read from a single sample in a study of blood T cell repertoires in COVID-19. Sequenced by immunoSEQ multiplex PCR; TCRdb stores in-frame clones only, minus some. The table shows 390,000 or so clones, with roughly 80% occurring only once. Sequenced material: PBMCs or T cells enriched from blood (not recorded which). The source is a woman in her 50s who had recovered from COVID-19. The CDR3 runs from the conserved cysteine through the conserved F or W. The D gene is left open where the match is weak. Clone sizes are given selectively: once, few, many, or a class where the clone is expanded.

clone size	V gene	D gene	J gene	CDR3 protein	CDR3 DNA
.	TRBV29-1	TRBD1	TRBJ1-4	CSVEIGQGLSEKLFF	TGCAGCGTTGAAATCGGACAGGGTTTAAGTGAAAAACTGTTTTTT
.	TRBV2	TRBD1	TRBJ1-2	CASRDREDRGYTF	TGTGCCAGCAGAGACAGGGAGGATCGAGGCTACACCTTC
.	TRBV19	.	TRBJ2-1	CASSKTGPTYNEQFF	TGTGCCAGTAGTAAAACAGGGCCTACCTACAATGAGCAGTTCTTC
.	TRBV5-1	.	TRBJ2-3	CASSLPPTDTQYF	TGCGCCAGCAGCCTACCGCCCACAGATACGCAGTATTTT
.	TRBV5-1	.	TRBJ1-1	CASSPRGPGVDTEAFF	TGCGCCAGCAGCCCCCGGGGACCGGGGGTGGACACTGAAGCTTTCTTT
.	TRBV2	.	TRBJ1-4	CASTTRGAELREKLFF	TGTGCCAGCACTACTCGGGGGGCAGAGCTCCGGGAAAAACTGTTTTTT
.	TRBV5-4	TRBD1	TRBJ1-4	CASSLAGGRDEKLFF	TGTGCCAGCAGCTTGGCAGGGGGCAGGGATGAAAAACTGTTTTTT
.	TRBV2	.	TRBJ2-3	CASRAADTQYF	TGTGCCAGCAGGGCCGCAGATACGCAGTATTTT
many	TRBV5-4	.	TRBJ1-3	CASSLAGMASGNTIYF	TGTGCCAGCAGCTTGGCGGGGATGGCCTCTGGAAACACCATATATTTT
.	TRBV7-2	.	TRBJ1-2	CASSFFVFIGYTF	TGTGCCAGCAGCTTTTTTGTTTTTATTGGCTACACCTTC
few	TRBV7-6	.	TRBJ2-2	CASSLAGGTGELFF	TGTGCCAGCAGCTTAGCCGGGGGTACCGGGGAGCTGTTTTTT
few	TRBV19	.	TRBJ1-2	CASSIAAGYTF	TGTGCCAGTAGTATCGCGGCTGGCTACACCTTC
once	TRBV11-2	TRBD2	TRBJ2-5	CASSLGGLARETQYF	TGTGCCAGCAGCTTAGGTGGACTAGCGAGAGAGACCCAGTACTTC
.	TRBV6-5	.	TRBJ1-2	CASSNNRGYTF	TGTGCCAGCAGTAATAATCGTGGCTACACCTTC
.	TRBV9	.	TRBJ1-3	CASSDSPFSGNTIYF	TGTGCCAGCAGCGACAGCCCCTTCTCTGGAAACACCATATATTTT
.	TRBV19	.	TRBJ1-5	CASSIGWRQPQHF	TGTGCCAGTAGTATAGGATGGCGGCAGCCCCAGCATTTT
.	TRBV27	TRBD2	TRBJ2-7	CASSFTALSGNYEQYF	TGTGCCAGCAGCTTCACCGCCCTCAGCGGGAACTACGAGCAGTACTTC
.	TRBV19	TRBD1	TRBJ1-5	CASSIVSARGTNQPQHF	TGTGCCAGTAGTATAGTGTCCGCCAGGGGGACCAATCAGCCCCAGCATTTT
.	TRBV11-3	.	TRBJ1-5	CASSTNSNQPQHF	TGTGCCAGCAGCACAAATAGCAATCAGCCCCAGCATTTT
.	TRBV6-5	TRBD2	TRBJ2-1	CASSPWAGEGEQFF	TGTGCCAGCAGTCCCTGGGCGGGGGAGGGCGAGCAGTTCTTC
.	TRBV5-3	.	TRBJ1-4	CARSLDFQGPDIPWLGEKLFF	TGTGCCAGAAGCTTGGATTTTCAGGGCCCCGATATACCTTGGCTGGGGGAAAAACTGTTTTTT
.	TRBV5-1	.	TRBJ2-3	CASSLGHQPTDTQYF	TGCGCCAGCAGCTTGGGACACCAACCCACAGATACGCAGTATTTT
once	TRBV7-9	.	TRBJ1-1	CASSLTGFEAFF	TGTGCCAGCAGCCTAACAGGGTTTGAAGCTTTCTTT
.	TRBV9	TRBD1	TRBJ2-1	CASSAGPTGGRGEQFF	TGTGCCAGCAGCGCCGGCCCTACAGGGGGCAGGGGTGAGCAGTTCTTC
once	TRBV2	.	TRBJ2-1	CASSEARPASLTYNEQFF	TGTGCCAGCAGTGAAGCGCGGCCAGCCTCTCTGACTTACAATGAGCAGTTCTTC
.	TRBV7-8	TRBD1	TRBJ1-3	CASSFSQGAGNTIYF	TGTGCCAGCAGCTTTTCTCAGGGGGCTGGAAACACCATATATTTT
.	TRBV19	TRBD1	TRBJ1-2	CASQTGVNYGYTF	TGTGCCAGTCAGACAGGGGTGAACTATGGCTACACCTTC
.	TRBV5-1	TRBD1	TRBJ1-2	CASSLWTGSSNYGYTF	TGCGCCAGCAGCTTGTGGACAGGCTCTTCTAACTATGGCTACACCTTC
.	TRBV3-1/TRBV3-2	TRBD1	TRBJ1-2	CASSQDRVTGYYGYTF	TGTGCCAGCAGCCAAGATCGTGTGACAGGGTACTATGGCTACACCTTC
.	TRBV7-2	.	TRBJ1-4	CASSFQQGIGEKLFF	TGTGCCAGCAGCTTCCAACAGGGAATCGGGGAAAAACTGTTTTTT
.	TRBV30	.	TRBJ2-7	CAWSVRQLSSYEQYF	TGTGCCTGGAGTGTTAGACAGTTAAGCTCCTACGAGCAGTACTTC
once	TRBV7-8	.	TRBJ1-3	CASSKGQAGNTIYF	TGTGCCAGCAGCAAAGGCCAGGCCGGAAACACCATATATTTT
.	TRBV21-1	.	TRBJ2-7	CASSIRLAGGPREQYF	TGTGCCAGCAGCATCAGACTAGCGGGAGGGCCAAGGGAGCAGTACTTC
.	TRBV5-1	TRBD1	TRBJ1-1	CASSLEGAQTEAFF	TGCGCCAGCAGCTTGGAGGGGGCGCAAACTGAAGCTTTCTTT
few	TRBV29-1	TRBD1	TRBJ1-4	CSVLGDRGLEEKLFF	TGCAGCGTCCTGGGGGACAGGGGGCTAGAAGAAAAACTGTTTTTT
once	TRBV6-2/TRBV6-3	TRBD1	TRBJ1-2	CASSYSRYRDRHYGYTF	TGTGCCAGCAGTTACAGTAGATACCGGGACAGGCACTATGGCTACACCTTC
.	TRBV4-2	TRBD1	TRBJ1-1	CASSQAGQGTEAFF	TGTGCCAGCAGCCAAGCCGGACAGGGGACTGAAGCTTTCTTT
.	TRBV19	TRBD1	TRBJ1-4	CASSRTGLSEKLFF	TGTGCCAGTAGTAGGACAGGGCTGAGTGAAAAACTGTTTTTT
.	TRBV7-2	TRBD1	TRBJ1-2	CASSSNPGGYGYTF	TGTGCCAGCAGCTCGAACCCAGGGGGATATGGCTACACCTTC
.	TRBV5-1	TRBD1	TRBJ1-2	CASSLVLDRAYGYTF	TGCGCCAGCAGCTTGGTGCTGGACAGGGCCTATGGCTACACCTTC
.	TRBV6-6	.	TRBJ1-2	CASSYMTGGYTF	TGTGCCAGCAGTTATATGACGGGGGGCTACACCTTC
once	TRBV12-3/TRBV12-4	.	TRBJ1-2	CASSLFQDGYTF	TGTGCCAGCAGTTTATTTCAGGATGGCTACACCTTC
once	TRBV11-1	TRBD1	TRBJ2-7	CASSFRTGAYEQYF	TGTGCCAGCAGCTTCAGGACAGGGGCCTACGAGCAGTACTTC